These 4 T cell receptor beta chains were all obtained from the same sample, sequenced in a study of cytomegalovirus exposure and HLA in healthy donors. PCR was performed using 60 Vbeta and 13 Jbeta primers. Produced via immunoSEQ multiplex PCR; TCRdb's table is partial and in-frame only. The repertoire holds tens of thousands of clones, with about 60% as singletons. Input material: PBMCs. These receptors were obtained from a male donor in good health and CMV-seropositive.

The J gene is TRBJ1-1, the V gene TRBV2; tentative D call: TRBD1 (5 bases). The CDR3 sequence is 13 residues long. Deletions cut 1 base from V and 10 bases from J, with 13 bases between. Germline-derived CDR1 and CDR2 are SNHLY and FYNNEI. The chain's CDR3 is CASSEGRQTGAFF. The CDR3 bases are TGTGCCAGCAGTGAAGGAAGACAGACCGGAGCTTTCTTT.

The chain is built from TRBV14 and TRBJ2-2, with D unclear. This CDR3 spans 15 amino acids. V gave up 1 base and J gave up 1 base, with 7 bases separating them. The germline V gene has CDR1 SGHDN and CDR2 FVKESK. The CDR3 region is CASSQGSLNTGELFF. CDR3 coding DNA: TGTGCCAGCAGCCAAGGGAGTCTGAACACCGGGGAGCTGTTTTTT.

The rearrangement joins TRBV7-8 to TRBJ2-1; TRBD2 matches 9 bases. V was pared by 3 bases and J by 5 bases, with 5 bases of the junction left unmatched. Germline lookup yields CDR1 SGHVS and CDR2 FQNEAQ. The CDR3 runs 15 residues. The DNA of the CDR3 is TGTGCCAGCAGCTTTAGCGGGGGAACAAACAATGAGCAGTTCTTC. This sequence encodes CASSFSGGTNNEQFF.

The chain links TRBV6-1 to TRBJ1-5; 7 bases map to TRBD1. Germline CDR1 is MNHNS and CDR2 is SASEGT. The CDR3 consists of 15 residues. Unmatched junction bases numbered 6, after V lost 4 bases and J lost 3 bases. CDR3 amino acids: CASSGEGQVNQPQHF. The DNA for the CDR3 is TGTGCCAGCAGTGGGGAAGGACAGGTCAATCAGCCCCAGCATTTT.